One sample yielded the 32 T cell receptor beta chains listed below, sequenced in a study of tumor-infiltrating lymphocytes in glioblastoma multiforme. Three nested ARM-PCR rounds with V-beta and C-beta primers built TCRB libraries. TCRdb reprocessed the multiplex PCR reads with MiXCR, giving one entry per CDR3 protein. The profile shows more than 10,000 distinct CDR3 sequences, 65% to 75% of them singletons. Sample: brain tumor tissue. The receptors shown here come from a male donor with glioblastoma.

This clonotype occurred a few times. This chain uses TRBV11-3 with TRBJ1-1; D is undetermined. The CDR3 is 13 amino acids. V gave up 3 bases and J gave up 7 bases, with 12 bases separating them. Germline V CDR1 and CDR2: SGHNT, YENEEA. CDR3 in DNA: TGTGCCAGCAGCTTTTCCGCGACTAATGAAGCTTTCTTT. This encodes CASSFSATNEAFF.

The rearrangement links TRBV10-2 to TRBJ2-3; TRBD2 is a possible D gene (5 bases). Trimming removed 7 bases from V and 4 bases from J, with 18 bases in between. The germline V gene encodes CDR1 WSHSY and CDR2 SAAADI. The CDR3 length is 15 residues. The DNA for the CDR3 is TGCGCCAGCAATGACGCAGGAGCCGGGGCAGATACGCAGTATTTT. It specifies CASNDAGAGADTQYF.

The chain recombines TRBV20-1 with TRBJ2-1; 9 nucleotides align to TRBD2. The trim removed 0 bases at V and 10 bases at J, leaving 4 bases unmatched. Germline CDR1 reads DFQATT; CDR2 reads SNEGSKA (reference sequence). The CDR3 runs 13 residues. The CDR3 here is CSARDPSGTEQFF. DNA for the CDR3: TGCAGTGCTAGAGATCCTAGCGGGACCGAGCAGTTCTTC.

This clonotype was counted a single time. Without the conserved terminal phenylalanine or tryptophan, this CDR3 likely stems from a read error. The chain employs TRBV6-2 or TRBV6-3 and TRBJ1-1, with 7 bases identical to TRBD1. CDR1 and CDR2 from the germline V gene are MNHEY and SVGEGT. CDR3 length: 15 amino acids. Unmatched junction bases numbered 16, after V lost 10 bases and J lost 5 bases. The CDR3 is CATTGQHIKNTEAFL. As DNA, the CDR3 is TGTGCCACCACGGGACAGCATATAAAGAATACTGAAGCTTTCCTT.

The chain couples TRBV5-1 to TRBJ2-4; 9 nucleotides line up with TRBD1. With 3 bases clipped from V and 7 bases from J, the junction kept 5 bases outside the gene matches. This CDR3 is 14 amino acids long. Germline lookup yields CDR1 SGHRS and CDR2 YFSETQ. CDR3 loop: CASSSGTGMNIQYF. The CDR3 bases are TGCGCCAGCAGCTCCGGGACAGGGATGAACATTCAGTACTTC. The whole variable domain, remainder taken from reference TRBV5-1 and TRBJ2-4, is KAGVTQTPRYLIKTRGQQVTLSCSPISGHRSVSWYQQTPGQGLQFLFEYFSETQRNKGNFPGRFSGRQFSNSRSEMNVSTLELGDSALYLCASSSGTGMNIQYFGAGTRLSVL.

This clonotype was detected ten times or more. V gene TRBV7-9 combines with J gene TRBJ2-7; possible D gene TRBD1, 5 bases. The CDR3 consists of 15 residues. Trimming removed 2 bases from V and 3 bases from J, with 14 bases in between. The germline gives CDR1 SEHNR, CDR2 FQNEAQ (reference sequence). Written as DNA, the CDR3 is TGTGCCAGCAGCTTATTCCAGGGTGCAAACTACGAGCAGTACTTC. Its translation is CASSLFQGANYEQYF. The full variable domain, completed using reference TRBV7-9 and TRBJ2-7, is DTGVSQNPRHKITKRGQNVTFRCDPISEHNRLYWYRQTLGQGPEFLTYFQNEAQLEKSRLLSDRFSAERPKGSFSTLEIQRTEQGDSAMYLCASSLFQGANYEQYFGPGTRLTVT.

The J gene is TRBJ2-1, the V gene TRBV12-3 or TRBV12-4; 7 bases match TRBD2. The CDR3 consists of 17 residues. With V trimmed by 5 bases and J by 8 bases, 18 bases remained unmatched. CDR3 nucleotides: TGTGCCAGCAGTCCCGGCTGGATTAGCGGGTCGGGAGATGAGCAGTTCTTC. Translation: CASSPGWISGSGDEQFF.

The chain uses TRBV6-2 or TRBV6-3 and TRBJ1-5, with TRBD1 matching 7 bases. The CDR3 runs to 20 residues. Germline V gene sequence: CDR1 MNHEY, CDR2 SVGEGT. With 6 bases clipped from V and 6 bases from J, the junction kept 26 bases outside the gene matches. CDR3 sequence (DNA): TGTGCCAGCAGAACCGGGACAGCCTTCTTATCGGTGAGAATCAGTCAGCCCCAGCATTTT. Translated: CASRTGTAFLSVRISQPQHF.

Many counts were recorded for this clonotype. A read error is possible here, since a much larger clone lies one base away. The V gene is TRBV6-5, the J gene TRBJ2-2; 8 bases align to TRBD2. CDR3 length: 15 residues. The V and J ends lost 4 bases and 4 bases, in that order; junction bases with no gene match: 5. Per germline, CDR1 MNHEY and CDR2 SVGAGI. CDR3 sequence reads: CASSSGTRGTGELFF. CDR3 DNA: TGTGCCAGCAGTTCCGGGACTAGGGGCACCGGGGAGCTGTTTTTT.

As to this clonotype: A much larger clone sits a single nucleotide away, making a read error possible. This chain uses TRBV7-2 with TRBJ2-7, with a tentative D call TRBD2 (6 bases). Per germline, CDR1 SGHTA and CDR2 FQGNSA. CDR3 length: 15 residues. Trimming took 2 bases from V and 8 from J, leaving 19 bases between them. The CDR3 sequence: CASSLRLLGGDKQYF. As DNA, the CDR3 is TGTGCCAGCAGCTTAAGGCTGTTGGGAGGCGACAAGCAGTACTTC.

The chain recombines TRBV6-5 with TRBJ1-6, with 7 bases identical to TRBD1. This CDR3 is 13 amino acids long. The V gene's germline CDR1 is MNHEY and CDR2 SVGAGI. V shed 2 bases and J 13 bases; nucleotides not matched to a gene: 5. The CDR3 sequence is CASSYRGGGPLHF. In DNA form, the CDR3 reads TGTGCCAGCAGTTACAGAGGGGGCGGGCCCCTCCACTTT.

The rearrangement uses TRBV20-1 and TRBJ1-5, with TRBD1 as a possible D gene (5 bases). CDR1 is DFQATT and CDR2 is SNEGSKA in the germline V gene (reference sequence). V lost 6 bases to trimming and J lost 8 bases, with 20 bases between them. This CDR3 comprises 14 residues. This chain's CDR3 is CSANAEGELEPQHF. The CDR3, as DNA: TGCAGTGCAAACGCTGAAGGGGAATTGGAGCCCCAGCATTTT.

The chain carries TRBV7-6 and TRBJ2-1; 9 bases are a match to TRBD2. This CDR3 is built from 15 residues. Losses at the gene ends were 4 bases for V and 4 bases for J; bases not matched to a gene: 5. Per germline, CDR1 SGHVS and CDR2 FNYEAQ. CDR3 amino acids: CASSSQTSGYNEQFF. The DNA of the CDR3 is TGTGCCAGCAGCTCCCAGACTAGCGGATACAATGAGCAGTTCTTC.

With respect to this clonotype: This CDR3 is missing its conserved last phenylalanine or tryptophan, likely due to a read error. No DNA is shown, since the ends of the CDR3 on it are uncertain; the CDR3 is the one TCRdb lists. The chain recombines TRBV20-1 with TRBJ2-3; TRBD1 is taken as the D call from the table, unchecked against the DNA. Germline V lookup: CDR1 DFQATT, CDR2 SNEGSKA (reference sequence). The CDR3 length is 15 residues, termini included. The CDR3: CSALRTRTTLNTQYY.

V gene TRBV4-3 combines with J gene TRBJ2-5; no definite D call. CDR1 LGHNA and CDR2 YSLEER come from the germline V gene. The V end was cut by 1 base, the J end by 5 bases, with 8 bases between. The CDR3 totals 13 residues. CDR3 in DNA: TGCGCCAGCAGCCAAGGGGCCCTGGAGACCCAGTACTTC. Protein: CASSQGALETQYF.

This chain links TRBV29-1 with TRBJ2-5; D possibly corresponds to TRBD1 (5 bases). The V and J ends lost 7 bases and 4 bases respectively, with 22 bases between them. Germline CDR1 is SQVTM and CDR2 is ANQGSEA. The CDR3 consists of 15 residues. CDR3 nucleotide sequence: TGCAGCGCTCAAAAGGACAACATAATCCGAGAGACCCAGTACTTC. It encodes CSAQKDNIIRETQYF.

Worth noting for this clonotype: A junction boundary mismatches the germline segment, possibly from a read error. This rearrangement joins TRBV6-5 to TRBJ1-3; D is perhaps TRBD1 (5 bases). Per the germline V gene, CDR1 is MNHEY and CDR2 is SVGAGI. The CDR3 loop spans 15 amino acids. The CDR3 sequence: CASSVGTNSGNTLYF. The CDR3 DNA reads TGTGCCAGCAGTGTTGGGACGAACTCTGGAAACACCTTATATTTT.

To note about this clonotype: The junction does not match germline at one end; this may be a read error. The V call is TRBV11-2, the J call TRBJ2-3; tentatively, D is TRBD1 or TRBD2 (5 bases each). This CDR3 has 14 amino acids. Germline lookup yields CDR1 SGHAT and CDR2 FQNNGV. CDR3: CPSSLGPRGDTQYF. CDR3 in DNA: TGTCCCAGCAGCCTGGGACCCCGGGGAGATACGCAGTATTTT.

As for this clonotype: Its ends do not fully match the called genes, so a read error is possible. The V gene is TRBV11-2, the J gene TRBJ2-1; D is ambiguous. The CDR3 consists of 17 residues. Germline V gene lookup returns CDR1 SGHAT and CDR2 FQNNGV. CDR3 region: CAISLAVWAPSRNEQFF. CDR3 nucleotide sequence: TGTGCCATCAGCTTAGCAGTATGGGCGCCTTCGCGCAATGAGCAGTTCTTC.

The chain recombines TRBV20-1 with TRBJ2-3; 14 nucleotides align to TRBD2. The length of the CDR3 is 20 residues. Germline CDR1 and CDR2: DFQATT and SNEGSKA (reference sequence). The ends lost 3 bases at V and 4 bases at J; junction bases unmatched: 18. The CDR3 loop reads CSASRPRLAGGPSGSDTQYF. The CDR3 DNA follows: TGCAGTGCTAGTCGCCCCAGACTAGCGGGAGGGCCGAGTGGCTCAGATACGCAGTATTTT.

The V gene is TRBV20-1, the J gene TRBJ1-6, with no clear D. This CDR3 spans 14 amino acids. V was clipped by 1 base and J by 13 bases, with 17 bases between them. Germline V gene lookup returns CDR1 DFQATT and CDR2 SNEGSKA (reference sequence). CDR3 residues: CSARAGFREFPLHF. Written as DNA, the CDR3 is TGCAGTGCTAGAGCGGGGTTCCGTGAATTCCCCCTCCACTTT.

The chain links TRBV7-9 to TRBJ1-5; TRBD1 aligns across 7 bases. The germline gives CDR1 SEHNR, CDR2 FQNEAQ (reference sequence). The CDR3 is 13 amino acids. The ends lost 5 bases at V and 8 bases at J; junction bases unmatched: 6. The chain's CDR3 is CASSRDSKKPQHF. CDR3 sequence (DNA): TGTGCCAGCAGCCGGGACAGCAAGAAGCCCCAGCATTTT.

This chain links TRBV29-1 with TRBJ2-3; D gene ambiguous. Germline V lookup: CDR1 SQVTM, CDR2 ANQGSEA. CDR3 length: 13 residues. Deletions cut 3 bases from V and 2 bases from J, with 9 bases between. CDR3 amino acids: CSVDYGNTDTQYF. In nucleotides, the CDR3 is TGCAGCGTTGACTACGGTAACACAGATACGCAGTATTTT.

A word on this clonotype: In this CDR3 the conserved last residue, phenylalanine or tryptophan, is missing, so a read error is likely. No DNA is shown, since the ends of the CDR3 on it are uncertain; the CDR3 is the one TCRdb lists. The J gene is TRBJ2-1, the V gene TRBV29-1; TRBD1, the D gene given by the table, was not confirmed from the DNA. CDR1 and CDR2 from the germline V gene are SQVTM and ANQGSEA. The CDR3 numbers 14 amino acids, ends counted. The CDR3 region is CSVGGRQGGDEQLS.

The chain joins TRBV13 to TRBJ2-1; D uncertain. CDR3 length: 16 amino acids. Between the trimmed V and J ends, which lost 1 base and 5 bases, there was a span of 15 bases. Germline CDR1 and CDR2: PRHDT and FYEKMQ (reference sequence). The CDR3 DNA follows: TGTGCCAGCAGCTTAGATGGGGTGGGATCCAACAATGAGCAGTTCTTC. This sequence encodes CASSLDGVGSNNEQFF.

This clonotype turned up a few times. This chain connects TRBV11-2 to TRBJ2-7; D gene uncertain. Per germline, CDR1 SGHAT and CDR2 FQNNGV. V was clipped by 4 bases and J by 8 bases, with 9 bases between them. The CDR3 covers 11 residues. This CDR3 is CASSSYLQQYF. CDR3 nucleotide sequence: TGTGCCAGCAGCTCGTATTTGCAGCAGTACTTC.

This rearrangement joins TRBV11-3 to TRBJ2-7, with 7 bases that match TRBD2. Germline CDR1 and CDR2: SGHNT and YENEEA. The CDR3 is 15 residues long. Unmatched junction bases numbered 13, after V lost 4 bases and J lost 7 bases. Written as DNA, the CDR3 is TGTGCCAGCAGCTCAACCGGGACTATCGGGCGTGAGCAGTACTTC. Translated, it gives CASSSTGTIGREQYF.

A remark on this clonotype: One end of the junction varies from germline; a read error may be responsible. The rearrangement joins TRBV20-1 to TRBJ2-1, with 7 bases lining up with TRBD2. The CDR3 runs 15 residues. Looked up from germline, CDR1 is DFQATT and CDR2 is SNEGSKA (reference sequence). CDR3 amino acids: CNARGSGTTNNERFF. In nucleotides, the CDR3 is TGCAATGCTAGAGGCTCCGGGACTACCAACAATGAGCGGTTCTTC.

As concerns this clonotype: Its ends do not fully match the called genes, so a read error is possible. The V and J genes are TRBV4-1 and TRBJ2-3, with D maybe TRBD2 (8 bases). The V gene's germline CDR1 is MGHRA and CDR2 YSYEKL. The CDR3 has 16 residues. The CDR3 coding sequence is TGCACCAGCAGCCAAGAAGGAGGCGGGGGGACAGATATACAGTATTTT. Residues: CTSSQEGGGGTDIQYF.

J is TRBJ2-5 and V is TRBV12-3 or TRBV12-4, with 7 bases identical to TRBD1. The CDR3 totals 16 residues. Trimming took 5 bases from V and 2 from J; bases not matched to a gene: 11. The CDR3, as DNA: TGTGCCAGCAGTCCTCTGACAGGGTACTTGCAAGAGACCCAGTACTTC. Amino acids: CASSPLTGYLQETQYF.

This clonotype showed up just once. V gene TRBV10-2 combines with J gene TRBJ2-3; weak D call: TRBD1 (5 bases). The end of the DNA is better explained by TRBJ1-5, so the J call may be wrong. This CDR3 is built from 15 residues. CDR1 is WSHSY and CDR2 is SAAADI in the germline V gene. The CDR3 DNA reads as TGCGCCAGCAGCGAGGCAGTGGCCGGGGCAGATACGCAGCATTTT. This gives the protein CASSEAVAGADTQHF.

This clonotype was seen more than once but under ten times. The chain joins TRBV20-1 to TRBJ2-3; TRBD1 aligns across 9 bases. Germline V lookup: CDR1 DFQATT, CDR2 SNEGSKA (reference sequence). The ends lost 0 bases at V and 2 bases at J; junction bases unmatched: 6. CDR3 length: 16 residues. CDR3 nucleotide sequence: TGCAGTGCTAGAGAACCGACAGGGGGAGACACAGATACGCAGTATTTT. It is translated as CSAREPTGGDTDTQYF.